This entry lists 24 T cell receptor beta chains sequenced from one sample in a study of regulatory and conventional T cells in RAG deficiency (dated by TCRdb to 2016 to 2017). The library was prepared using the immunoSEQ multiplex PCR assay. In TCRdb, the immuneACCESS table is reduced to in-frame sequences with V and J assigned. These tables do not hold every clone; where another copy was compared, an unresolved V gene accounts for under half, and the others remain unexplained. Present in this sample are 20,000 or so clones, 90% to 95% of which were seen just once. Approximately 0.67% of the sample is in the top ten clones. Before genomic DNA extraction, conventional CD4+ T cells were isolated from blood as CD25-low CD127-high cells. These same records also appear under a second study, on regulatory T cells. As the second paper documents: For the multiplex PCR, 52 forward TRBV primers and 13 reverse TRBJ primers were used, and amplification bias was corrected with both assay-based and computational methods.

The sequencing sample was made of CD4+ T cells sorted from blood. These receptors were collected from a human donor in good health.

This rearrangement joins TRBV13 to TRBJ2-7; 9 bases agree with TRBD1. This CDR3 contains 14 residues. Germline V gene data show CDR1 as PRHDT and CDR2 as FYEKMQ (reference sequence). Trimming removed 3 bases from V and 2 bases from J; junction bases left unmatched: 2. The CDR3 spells CASSLGQGPYEQYF. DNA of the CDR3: TGTGCCAGCAGCTTGGGACAGGGTCCCTACGAGCAGTACTTC.

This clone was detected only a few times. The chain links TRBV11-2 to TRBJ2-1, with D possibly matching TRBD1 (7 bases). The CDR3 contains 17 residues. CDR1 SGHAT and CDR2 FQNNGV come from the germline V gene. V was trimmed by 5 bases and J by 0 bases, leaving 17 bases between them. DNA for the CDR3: TGTGCCAGCAGCCCAGACAGGGCGGGGCGCTCCTACAATGAGCAGTTCTTC. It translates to CASSPDRAGRSYNEQFF.

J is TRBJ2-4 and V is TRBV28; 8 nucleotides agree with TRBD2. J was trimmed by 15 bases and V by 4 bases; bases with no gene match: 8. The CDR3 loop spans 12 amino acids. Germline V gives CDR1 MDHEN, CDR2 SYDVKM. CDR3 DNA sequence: TGTGCCAGCAGTTCAACCGGGACTAGGCTGTACTTC. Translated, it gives CASSSTGTRLYF.

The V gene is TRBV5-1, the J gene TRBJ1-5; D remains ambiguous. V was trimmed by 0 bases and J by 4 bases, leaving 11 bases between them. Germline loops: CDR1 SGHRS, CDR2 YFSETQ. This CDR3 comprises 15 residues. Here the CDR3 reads CASSLGGSQNQPQHF. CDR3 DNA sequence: TGCGCCAGCAGCTTGGGTGGCAGCCAGAATCAGCCCCAGCATTTT.

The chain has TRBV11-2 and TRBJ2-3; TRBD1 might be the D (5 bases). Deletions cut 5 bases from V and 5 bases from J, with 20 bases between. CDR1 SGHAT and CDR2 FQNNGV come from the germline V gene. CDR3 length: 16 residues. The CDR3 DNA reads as TGTGCCAGCAGCCCCCGACAGTTGGCTGGTGAAGATACGCAGTATTTT. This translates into CASSPRQLAGEDTQYF.

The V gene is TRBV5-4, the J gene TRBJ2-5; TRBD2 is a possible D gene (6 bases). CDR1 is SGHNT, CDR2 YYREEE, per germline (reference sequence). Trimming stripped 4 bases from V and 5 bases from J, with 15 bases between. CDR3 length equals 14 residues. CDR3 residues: CASSPDWGRETQYF. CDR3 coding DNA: TGTGCCAGCAGCCCCGACTGGGGGAGGGAGACCCAGTACTTC.

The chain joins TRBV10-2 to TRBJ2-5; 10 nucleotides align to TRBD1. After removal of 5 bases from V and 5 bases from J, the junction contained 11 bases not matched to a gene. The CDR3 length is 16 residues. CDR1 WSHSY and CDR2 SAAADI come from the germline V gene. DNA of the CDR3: TGCGCCAGCAGTTTAGGGGACAGGGGCTTAAGGGAGACCCAGTACTTC. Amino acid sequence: CASSLGDRGLRETQYF.

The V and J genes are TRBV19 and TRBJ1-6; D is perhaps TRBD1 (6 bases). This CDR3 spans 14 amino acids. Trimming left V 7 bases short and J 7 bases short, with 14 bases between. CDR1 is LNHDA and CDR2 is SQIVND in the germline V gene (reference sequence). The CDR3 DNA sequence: TGTGCCAGTACGGTGGGGACACTAAATTCACCCCTCCACTTT. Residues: CASTVGTLNSPLHF. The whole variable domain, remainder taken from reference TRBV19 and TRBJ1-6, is DGGITQSPKYLFRKEGQNVTLSCEQNLNHDAMYWYRQDPGQGLRLIYYSQIVNDFQKGDIAEGYSVSREKKESFPLTVTSAQKNPTAFYLCASTVGTLNSPLHFGNGTRLTVT.

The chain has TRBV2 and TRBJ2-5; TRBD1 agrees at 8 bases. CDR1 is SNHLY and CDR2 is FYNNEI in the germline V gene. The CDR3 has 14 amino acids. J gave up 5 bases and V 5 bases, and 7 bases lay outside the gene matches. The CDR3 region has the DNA TGTGCCAGCAGTCGGACAGGGTCGAGGGAGACCCAGTACTTC. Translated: CASSRTGSRETQYF.

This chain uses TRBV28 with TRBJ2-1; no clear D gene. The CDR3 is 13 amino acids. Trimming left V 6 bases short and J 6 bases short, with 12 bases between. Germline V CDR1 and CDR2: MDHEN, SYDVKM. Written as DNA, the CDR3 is TGTGCCAGCAGACGCGACGGACGCAATGAGCAGTTCTTC. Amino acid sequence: CASRRDGRNEQFF.

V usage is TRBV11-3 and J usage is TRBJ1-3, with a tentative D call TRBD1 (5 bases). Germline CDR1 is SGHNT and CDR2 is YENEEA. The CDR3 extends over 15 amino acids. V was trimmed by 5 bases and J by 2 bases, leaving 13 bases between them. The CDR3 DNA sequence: TGTGCCAGCAGCGTGTCGGGACCGGCTGGAAACACCATATATTTT. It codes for CASSVSGPAGNTIYF.

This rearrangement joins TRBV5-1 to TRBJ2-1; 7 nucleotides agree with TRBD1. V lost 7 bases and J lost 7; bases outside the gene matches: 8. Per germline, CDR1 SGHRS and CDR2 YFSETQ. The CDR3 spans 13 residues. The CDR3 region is CASRRDSLNEQFF. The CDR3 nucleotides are TGCGCCAGCCGTCGGGACAGTCTAAATGAGCAGTTCTTC.

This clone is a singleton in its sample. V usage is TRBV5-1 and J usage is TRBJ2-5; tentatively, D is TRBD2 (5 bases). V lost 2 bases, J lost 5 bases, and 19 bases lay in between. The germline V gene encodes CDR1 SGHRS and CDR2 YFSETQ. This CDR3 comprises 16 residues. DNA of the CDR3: TGCGCCAGCAGCTTACCCCAGGCAGGAGGCTTGGAGACCCAGTACTTC. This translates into CASSLPQAGGLETQYF.

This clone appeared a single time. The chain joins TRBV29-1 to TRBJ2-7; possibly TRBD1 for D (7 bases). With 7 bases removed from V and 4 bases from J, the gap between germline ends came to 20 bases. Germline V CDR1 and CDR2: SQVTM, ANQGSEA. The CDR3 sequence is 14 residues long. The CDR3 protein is CSGQRGDRVYEQYF. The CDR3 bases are TGCAGCGGACAAAGGGGGGACAGAGTATACGAGCAGTACTTC.

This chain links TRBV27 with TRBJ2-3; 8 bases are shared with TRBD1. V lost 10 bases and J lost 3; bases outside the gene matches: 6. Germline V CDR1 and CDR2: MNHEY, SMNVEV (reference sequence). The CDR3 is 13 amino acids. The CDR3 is CATKTGVTDTQYF. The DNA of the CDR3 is TGTGCCACCAAGACAGGGGTTACAGATACGCAGTATTTT.

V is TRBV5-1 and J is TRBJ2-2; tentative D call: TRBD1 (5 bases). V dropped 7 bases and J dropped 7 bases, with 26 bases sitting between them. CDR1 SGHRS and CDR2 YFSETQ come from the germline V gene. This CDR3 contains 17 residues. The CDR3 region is CASRLIGARGGYGELFF. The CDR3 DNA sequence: TGCGCCAGCCGCCTCATTGGGGCGCGAGGTGGTTACGGGGAGCTGTTTTTT.

The CDR3 protein is CASSLVEGSNSPLHF. In nucleotides, the CDR3 is TGTGCCAGCAGCTTAGTCGAGGGGAGCAATTCACCCCTCCACTTT. The rearrangement joins TRBV7-2 to TRBJ1-6; D is possibly TRBD1 (5 bases). Germline V gene data show CDR1 as SGHTA and CDR2 as FQGNSA. Trimming pared 1 base from V and 7 bases from J, leaving 11 bases between. The CDR3 has 15 amino acids. The variable domain in full, completed from reference TRBV7-2 and TRBJ1-6, reads GAGVSQSPSNKVTEKGKDVELRCDPISGHTALYWYRQSLGQGLEFLIYFQGNSAPDKSGLPSDRFSAERTGGSVSTLTIQRTQQEDSAVYLCASSLVEGSNSPLHFGNGTRLTVT.

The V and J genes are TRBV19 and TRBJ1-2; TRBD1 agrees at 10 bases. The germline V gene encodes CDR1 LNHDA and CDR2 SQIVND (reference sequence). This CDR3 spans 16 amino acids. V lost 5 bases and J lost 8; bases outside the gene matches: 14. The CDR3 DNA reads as TGTGCCAGTAGTCCAAAGACGGACAGGGGGACTCGGGGCTACACCTTC. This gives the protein CASSPKTDRGTRGYTF.

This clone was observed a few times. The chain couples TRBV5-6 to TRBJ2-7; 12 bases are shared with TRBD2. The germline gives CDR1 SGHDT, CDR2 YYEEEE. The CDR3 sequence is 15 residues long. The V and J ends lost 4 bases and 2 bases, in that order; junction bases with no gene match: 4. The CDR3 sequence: CASSQLAGGTYEQYF. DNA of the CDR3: TGTGCCAGCAGCCAACTAGCGGGAGGAACCTACGAGCAGTACTTC.

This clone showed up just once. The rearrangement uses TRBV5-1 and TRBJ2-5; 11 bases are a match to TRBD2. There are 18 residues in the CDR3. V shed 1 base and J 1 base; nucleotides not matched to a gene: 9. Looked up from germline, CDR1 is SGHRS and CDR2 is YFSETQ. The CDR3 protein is CASSLSGTSGRTQETQYF. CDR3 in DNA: TGCGCCAGCAGCTTGTCCGGGACTAGCGGACGCACCCAAGAGACCCAGTACTTC.

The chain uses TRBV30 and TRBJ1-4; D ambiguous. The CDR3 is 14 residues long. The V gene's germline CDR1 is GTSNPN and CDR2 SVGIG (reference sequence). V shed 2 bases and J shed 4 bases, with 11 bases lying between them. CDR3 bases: TGTGCCTGGAGTAGGAAAAGGGATAATGAAAAACTGTTTTTT. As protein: CAWSRKRDNEKLFF.

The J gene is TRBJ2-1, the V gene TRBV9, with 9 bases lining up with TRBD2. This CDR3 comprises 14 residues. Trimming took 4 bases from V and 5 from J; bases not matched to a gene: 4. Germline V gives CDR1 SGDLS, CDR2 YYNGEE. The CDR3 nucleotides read TGTGCCAGCAGCCCTAGCGGGGTCAACAATGAGCAGTTCTTC. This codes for CASSPSGVNNEQFF.

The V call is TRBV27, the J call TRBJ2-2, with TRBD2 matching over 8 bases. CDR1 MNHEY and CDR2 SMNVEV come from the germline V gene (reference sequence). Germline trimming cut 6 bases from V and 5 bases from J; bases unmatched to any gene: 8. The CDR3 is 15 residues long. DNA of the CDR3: TGTGCCAGCAGAACGGGCGGGGGGTGGACCGGGGAGCTGTTTTTT. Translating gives CASRTGGGWTGELFF.

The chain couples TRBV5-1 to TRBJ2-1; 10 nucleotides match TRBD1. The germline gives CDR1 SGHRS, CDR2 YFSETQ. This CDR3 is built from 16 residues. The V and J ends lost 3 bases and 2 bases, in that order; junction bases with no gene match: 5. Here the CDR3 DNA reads TGCGCCAGCAGCTCGGGAGGGACAGGGGCCTACAATGAGCAGTTCTTC. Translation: CASSSGGTGAYNEQFF.